A selection of T cell receptor beta chains follows, all from one sample in a study of T cells after yellow fever vaccination. TCRdb re-called the 5' RACE reads with MiXCR, one entry per CDR3 protein. The sample contains 600,000 to 750,000 distinct CDR3 sequences, 9% to 15% of which appear only once. Sequenced material: PBMCs, taken on the day of the yellow fever booster vaccination. The receptors originated from a man aged 25 to 40 who received the YFV17D yellow fever vaccine. Both conserved end residues are part of each CDR3. Fields, in order: clone size, D gene, V gene, J gene, CDR3 DNA, CDR3 protein. D genes are given only for firm matches. Rows may omit the clone size; those that give it use once, few, many or a size class.

abundance: -
d_gene: TRBD1
v_gene: TRBV15
j_gene: TRBJ2-6
CDR3nt: TGTGCCACCAGCACAAGGACAGGTGGGGCCAACGTCCTGACTTTC
CDR3aa: CATSTRTGGANVLTF

abundance: few
d_gene: -
v_gene: TRBV6-1
j_gene: TRBJ2-1
CDR3nt: TGTGCCAGCAGTAAAGGACGGCGGGGATGGGTGGATGAGCAGTTCTTC
CDR3aa: CASSKGRRGWVDEQFF

abundance: few
d_gene: TRBD2
v_gene: TRBV5-1
j_gene: TRBJ2-5
CDR3nt: TGCGCCAGCAGCATGATGACTAGCGGTCAAGAGACCCAGTACTTC
CDR3aa: CASSMMTSGQETQYF

abundance: -
d_gene: -
v_gene: TRBV18
j_gene: TRBJ2-5
CDR3nt: TGTGCCAGCTCACCGAACAGCGGGCCTCAAGAGACCCAGTACTTC
CDR3aa: CASSPNSGPQETQYF

abundance: few
d_gene: -
v_gene: TRBV19
j_gene: TRBJ1-2
CDR3nt: TGTGCCAGTAGTATATGGGATACAGTAAACTATGGCTACACCTTC
CDR3aa: CASSIWDTVNYGYTF

abundance: -
d_gene: TRBD2
v_gene: TRBV3-1
j_gene: TRBJ2-7
CDR3nt: TGTGCCAGCAGCCGATCGACTAGCGGGATTTCCGAGCAGTACTTC
CDR3aa: CASSRSTSGISEQYF

abundance: -
d_gene: -
v_gene: TRBV6-1
j_gene: TRBJ2-6
CDR3nt: TGTGCCAGCAGTGAAGGTTACTCTGGGGCCAACGTCCTGACTTTC
CDR3aa: CASSEGYSGANVLTF

abundance: few
d_gene: -
v_gene: TRBV7-9
j_gene: TRBJ2-1
CDR3nt: TGTGCCAGCAGCCCCGGGGCGGCTAGCTGGTTCAATGAGCAGTTCTTC
CDR3aa: CASSPGAASWFNEQFF

abundance: -
d_gene: TRBD1
v_gene: TRBV12-3/TRBV12-4
j_gene: TRBJ2-1
CDR3nt: TGTGCCAGCAGTTTCACCGGGACAGGGGGCCTTAATGAGCAGTTCTTC
CDR3aa: CASSFTGTGGLNEQFF

abundance: few
d_gene: -
v_gene: TRBV5-1
j_gene: TRBJ2-2
CDR3nt: TGCGCCAGCAGCTTGGGAGGGCCGGGCACCGGGGAGCTGTTTTTT
CDR3aa: CASSLGGPGTGELFF

abundance: -
d_gene: TRBD1
v_gene: TRBV5-6
j_gene: TRBJ1-2
CDR3nt: TGTGCCAGCAGCGTAGACCGGGACAGGGGTTATGGCTACACCTTC
CDR3aa: CASSVDRDRGYGYTF

abundance: -
d_gene: TRBD2
v_gene: TRBV3-1
j_gene: TRBJ2-7
CDR3nt: TGTGCCAGCAGTCACCTAGCGGGAGAAAACGAGCAGTACTTC
CDR3aa: CASSHLAGENEQYF

abundance: -
d_gene: TRBD2
v_gene: TRBV11-2
j_gene: TRBJ2-3
CDR3nt: TGTGCCAGCAGCCCCAGAGCTAGCGGGAGGCGCCTTAGCACAGATACGCAGTATTTT
CDR3aa: CASSPRASGRRLSTDTQYF

abundance: -
d_gene: TRBD2
v_gene: TRBV29-1
j_gene: TRBJ2-7
CDR3nt: TGCAGCGTTGAGGCGGGAGGGGGCGAGCAGTACTTC
CDR3aa: CSVEAGGGEQYF

abundance: -
d_gene: TRBD1
v_gene: TRBV7-9
j_gene: TRBJ1-1
CDR3nt: TGTGCCAGCAGCTACCAGACAGGGGCTGAAGCTTTCTTT
CDR3aa: CASSYQTGAEAFF

abundance: few
d_gene: TRBD2
v_gene: TRBV20-1
j_gene: TRBJ2-5
CDR3nt: TGCAGTGCGGACAAGCGGGAGCGGATCGCAGAGACCCAGTACTTC
CDR3aa: CSADKRERIAETQYF

abundance: -
d_gene: TRBD2
v_gene: TRBV24-1
j_gene: TRBJ2-1
CDR3nt: TGTGCCACCAGTGCATTAGGGGGGCAGGGTAGCGGGAGGTGGTTCGATGAGCAGTTCTTC
CDR3aa: CATSALGGQGSGRWFDEQFF

abundance: -
d_gene: TRBD1
v_gene: TRBV14
j_gene: TRBJ1-2
CDR3nt: TGTGCCAGCAGCCAAGGGACAGGGGGCGATGATGGCTACACCTTC
CDR3aa: CASSQGTGGDDGYTF

abundance: -
d_gene: -
v_gene: TRBV11-2
j_gene: TRBJ2-1
CDR3nt: TGTGCCAGCAGCTTTAGGGGGAGGAACAATGAGCAGTTCTTC
CDR3aa: CASSFRGRNNEQFF

abundance: -
d_gene: -
v_gene: TRBV20-1
j_gene: TRBJ1-3
CDR3nt: TGCAGTGCTAGACCCGCTTCTGGAAACACCATATATTTT
CDR3aa: CSARPASGNTIYF

abundance: few
d_gene: -
v_gene: TRBV7-8
j_gene: TRBJ2-7
CDR3nt: TGTGCCAGCAGGACGCTGGGCGAGCAGTACTTC
CDR3aa: CASRTLGEQYF

abundance: many
d_gene: -
v_gene: TRBV27
j_gene: TRBJ1-5
CDR3nt: TGTGCCAGCAGTTCTGGCGGACTTAGCAATCAGCCCCAGCATTTT
CDR3aa: CASSSGGLSNQPQHF

abundance: few
d_gene: TRBD2
v_gene: TRBV4-1
j_gene: TRBJ2-5
CDR3nt: TGCGCCAGCAGCCAAGAAACTAGCGGCTTCTATGGGGAGACCCAGTACTTC
CDR3aa: CASSQETSGFYGETQYF

abundance: few
d_gene: -
v_gene: TRBV11-1
j_gene: TRBJ2-3
CDR3nt: TGTGCCAGCAGCTTAAGGAGGGAAGGCCCAGGGAGTTTCGCAGATACGCAGTATTTT
CDR3aa: CASSLRREGPGSFADTQYF

abundance: few
d_gene: TRBD2
v_gene: TRBV6-1
j_gene: TRBJ2-5
CDR3nt: TGTGCCAGCAGTCCCGGGCCCGGGAGGGAGACCCAGTACTTC
CDR3aa: CASSPGPGRETQYF

abundance: many
d_gene: TRBD1
v_gene: TRBV5-1
j_gene: TRBJ1-1
CDR3nt: TGCGCCAGCAGCTCCAGGGGGGGCGGCACTGAAGCTTTCTTT
CDR3aa: CASSSRGGGTEAFF

abundance: -
d_gene: -
v_gene: TRBV7-2
j_gene: TRBJ2-5
CDR3nt: TGTGCCAGCAGCTTACCATACATTTACCAAGAGACCCAGTACTTC
CDR3aa: CASSLPYIYQETQYF

abundance: few
d_gene: -
v_gene: TRBV5-4
j_gene: TRBJ2-7
CDR3nt: TGTGCCAGCAGCTTGTCCCAGGGGGAGCAGTACTTC
CDR3aa: CASSLSQGEQYF

abundance: -
d_gene: TRBD2
v_gene: TRBV11-2
j_gene: TRBJ2-1
CDR3nt: TGTGCCAGCAGCTTAGGAAGCGGGGCCGGCTACAATGAGCAGTTCTTC
CDR3aa: CASSLGSGAGYNEQFF

abundance: -
d_gene: -
v_gene: TRBV7-9
j_gene: TRBJ1-5
CDR3nt: TGTGCCAGCAGCACGGGACCGACGATTGGCAATCAGCCCCAGCATTTT
CDR3aa: CASSTGPTIGNQPQHF

abundance: -
d_gene: -
v_gene: TRBV4-3
j_gene: TRBJ2-1
CDR3nt: TGCGCCAGCAGGCGTACTGGCTCCTACAATGAGCAGTTCTTC
CDR3aa: CASRRTGSYNEQFF

abundance: -
d_gene: -
v_gene: TRBV12-5
j_gene: TRBJ2-3
CDR3nt: TGTGCTAGTGGCCCCGGAAGCACAGATACGCAGTATTTT
CDR3aa: CASGPGSTDTQYF

abundance: -
d_gene: TRBD2
v_gene: TRBV5-1
j_gene: TRBJ2-1
CDR3nt: TGCGCCAGCAGCCCGAGGACTAGCGGGAGTGGTTCCTACAATGAGCAGTTCTTC
CDR3aa: CASSPRTSGSGSYNEQFF

abundance: -
d_gene: -
v_gene: TRBV6-5
j_gene: TRBJ2-3
CDR3nt: TGTGCCAGCGGTGAGAATACGCAGTATTTT
CDR3aa: CASGENTQYF

abundance: -
d_gene: -
v_gene: TRBV28
j_gene: TRBJ2-1
CDR3nt: TGTGCCAGCAGTACCCTAAGCCCAAGCTATCAGGGGTTTAGCTCCTACAATGAGCAGTTCTTC
CDR3aa: CASSTLSPSYQGFSSYNEQFF

abundance: -
d_gene: TRBD1
v_gene: TRBV30
j_gene: TRBJ2-3
CDR3nt: TGTGCCTACCTTAGTCGGGACAGGATATTCACAGATACGCAGTATTTT
CDR3aa: CAYLSRDRIFTDTQYF

abundance: few
d_gene: -
v_gene: TRBV6-4
j_gene: TRBJ2-7
CDR3nt: TGTGCCAGCAGTGACTCCAAGTCTTTGAGCTCCTACGAGCAGTACTTC
CDR3aa: CASSDSKSLSSYEQYF

abundance: many
d_gene: -
v_gene: TRBV20-1
j_gene: TRBJ2-5
CDR3nt: TGCAGTGCTAGAGGCGATCGGGAGACCCAGTACTTC
CDR3aa: CSARGDRETQYF

abundance: few
d_gene: TRBD2
v_gene: TRBV4-3
j_gene: TRBJ2-1
CDR3nt: TGCGCCAGCAGCCGATACGGACTAGCGGGAAATACGGGGGAGCGGGAGCAGTTCTTC
CDR3aa: CASSRYGLAGNTGEREQFF

abundance: -
d_gene: -
v_gene: TRBV11-2
j_gene: TRBJ2-3
CDR3nt: TGTGCCAGCAGGTCCCCCGGGGGTCCATTCACGCAGTATTTT
CDR3aa: CASRSPGGPFTQYF

abundance: -
d_gene: TRBD2
v_gene: TRBV29-1
j_gene: TRBJ2-1
CDR3nt: TGCAGCGCTCCGGCGACTAGCGCTAGAAGCTCCTACAATGAGCAGTTCTTC
CDR3aa: CSAPATSARSSYNEQFF

abundance: -
d_gene: -
v_gene: TRBV6-6
j_gene: TRBJ2-1
CDR3nt: TGTGCCAGCAGCCAGGGAAACAACAATGAGCAGTTCTTC
CDR3aa: CASSQGNNNEQFF

abundance: -
d_gene: -
v_gene: TRBV12-3/TRBV12-4
j_gene: TRBJ2-3
CDR3nt: TGTGCCAGCAGTTTCGCCGTGAGCAGAGATACGCAGTATTTT
CDR3aa: CASSFAVSRDTQYF

abundance: -
d_gene: TRBD1
v_gene: TRBV6-1
j_gene: TRBJ2-3
CDR3nt: TGTGCCAGCAGTCGAGCCGGGACAGCTAACACAGATACGCAGTATTTT
CDR3aa: CASSRAGTANTDTQYF

abundance: -
d_gene: -
v_gene: TRBV24-1
j_gene: TRBJ2-1
CDR3nt: TGTGCCACCACCGTGGGGCAGTTCTTC
CDR3aa: CATTVGQFF

abundance: few
d_gene: -
v_gene: TRBV24-1
j_gene: TRBJ1-1
CDR3nt: TGTGCCACCGCCGCTTGGGGGAACACTGAAGCTTTCTTT
CDR3aa: CATAAWGNTEAFF

abundance: many
d_gene: -
v_gene: TRBV29-1
j_gene: TRBJ2-2
CDR3nt: TGCAGCGCCGGCTCCGGGGAGCTGTTTTTT
CDR3aa: CSAGSGELFF

abundance: few
d_gene: -
v_gene: TRBV15
j_gene: TRBJ2-1
CDR3nt: TGTGCCACCAGCAGAGAAGGCTCCGGGAGATCCAATGAGCAGTTCTTC
CDR3aa: CATSREGSGRSNEQFF

abundance: few
d_gene: -
v_gene: TRBV15
j_gene: TRBJ2-5
CDR3nt: TGTGCCACCAGCAGAGTTAGTCAAGAGACCCAGTACTTC
CDR3aa: CATSRVSQETQYF

abundance: -
d_gene: TRBD2
v_gene: TRBV5-1
j_gene: TRBJ2-2
CDR3nt: TGCGCCAGCAGCCCCGGCGGACTAGCGGGAGGTGGAACCGGGGAGCTGGTTTTT
CDR3aa: CASSPGGLAGGGTGELVF

abundance: -
d_gene: -
v_gene: TRBV5-6
j_gene: TRBJ2-4
CDR3nt: TGTGCCAGCAGCTCCCGACACCAACTAGCCAAAAACATTCAGTACTTC
CDR3aa: CASSSRHQLAKNIQYF

abundance: few
d_gene: TRBD2
v_gene: TRBV18
j_gene: TRBJ2-1
CDR3nt: TGTGCCAGCTCACGCACCGGGACTAGCAGCAATGAGCAGTTCTTC
CDR3aa: CASSRTGTSSNEQFF

abundance: many
d_gene: TRBD1
v_gene: TRBV29-1
j_gene: TRBJ2-1
CDR3nt: TGCAGCGTCGCAGGGGGCAATGAGCAGTTCTTC
CDR3aa: CSVAGGNEQFF

abundance: -
d_gene: -
v_gene: TRBV4-3
j_gene: TRBJ2-7
CDR3nt: TGCGCCAGCAGCCATCAATCCGGGCTAACCTACGAGCAGTACTTC
CDR3aa: CASSHQSGLTYEQYF

abundance: -
d_gene: TRBD1
v_gene: TRBV25-1
j_gene: TRBJ1-5
CDR3nt: TGTGCCAGCAGTGAACGAGGGACAGCCCGGACGGGCAATCAGCCCCAGCATTTT
CDR3aa: CASSERGTARTGNQPQHF

abundance: -
d_gene: -
v_gene: TRBV7-9
j_gene: TRBJ2-3
CDR3nt: TGTGCCAGCAGCTTAGGCAGTCTTCCAGATACGCAGTATTTT
CDR3aa: CASSLGSLPDTQYF

abundance: -
d_gene: -
v_gene: TRBV12-3/TRBV12-4
j_gene: TRBJ2-1
CDR3nt: TGTGCCAGCAGTTCCGGGATTTTCAATGAGCAGTTCTTC
CDR3aa: CASSSGIFNEQFF

abundance: few
d_gene: -
v_gene: TRBV21-1
j_gene: TRBJ2-5
CDR3nt: TGTGCCAGCAGCAAAGTAGGGGGTAGCGAGACCCAGTACTTC
CDR3aa: CASSKVGGSETQYF

abundance: few
d_gene: -
v_gene: TRBV7-2
j_gene: TRBJ2-5
CDR3nt: TGTGCCAGCAGCTTGGGGAAGGCCAGCCCTTACCAAGAGACCCAGTACTTC
CDR3aa: CASSLGKASPYQETQYF

abundance: -
d_gene: TRBD1
v_gene: TRBV25-1
j_gene: TRBJ1-1
CDR3nt: TGTGCCAGCAGAGTAGGGACAGGTCAAAAGGCTAGGTCTTTCTTT
CDR3aa: CASRVGTGQKARSFF